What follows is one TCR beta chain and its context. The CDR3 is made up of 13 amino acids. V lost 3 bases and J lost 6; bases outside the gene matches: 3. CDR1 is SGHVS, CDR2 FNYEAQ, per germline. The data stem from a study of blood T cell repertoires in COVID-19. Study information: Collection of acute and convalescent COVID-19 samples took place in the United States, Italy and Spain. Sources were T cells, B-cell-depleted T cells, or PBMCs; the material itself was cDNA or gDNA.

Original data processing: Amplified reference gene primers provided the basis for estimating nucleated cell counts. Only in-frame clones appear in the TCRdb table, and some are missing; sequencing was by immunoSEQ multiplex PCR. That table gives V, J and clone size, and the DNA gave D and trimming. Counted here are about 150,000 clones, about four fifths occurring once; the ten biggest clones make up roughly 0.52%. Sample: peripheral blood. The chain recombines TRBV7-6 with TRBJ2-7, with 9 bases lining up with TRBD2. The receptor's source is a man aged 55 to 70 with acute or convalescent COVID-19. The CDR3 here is CASSFEAGGEQYF. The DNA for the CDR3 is TGTGCCAGCAGCTTTGAAGCGGGAGGCGAGCAGTACTTC.